The T cell receptor (beta chain) under discussion was sequenced for a study of patients and donors after allogeneic stem cell transplantation. V was pared by 0 bases and J by 2 bases, with 7 bases between. This CDR3 has 14 residues. Germline V CDR1 and CDR2: SGDLS, YYNGEE. TCRdb ran MiXCR on the RT-PCR reads and lists one entry per CDR3 protein. The sample includes approximately 90,000 distinct CDR3 sequences, roughly 5.2% of them seen just once. This clonotype was counted at least ten times. The TCR comes from a human donor who was either an allogeneic HSCT recipient or a stem cell or donor lymphocyte infusion donor (not recorded which). It is not recorded whose cells these are; they may come from a transplant donor. The sample was blood, either unsorted or a sorted T cell fraction (not recorded which). V and J are TRBV9 and TRBJ2-3; D gene unclear. CDR3 sequence: CASSVEANTDTQYF. DNA for the CDR3: TGTGCCAGCAGCGTAGAAGCGAACACAGATACGCAGTATTTT. The variable domain in full, completed from reference TRBV9 and TRBJ2-3, reads DSGVTQTPKHLITATGQRVTLRCSPRSGDLSVYWYQQSLDQGLQFLIQYYNGEERAKGNILERFSAQQFPDLHSELNLSSLELGDSALYFCASSVEANTDTQYFGPGTRLTVL.